Listed here are 22 T cell receptor beta chains from one sample, sequenced in a study of CD4+ T cells in melanoma. The repertoire was sequenced with immunoSEQ multiplex PCR; TCRdb's copy has only in-frame clones and lacks some. The profile covers about 14,000 clones, with approximately 71% appearing a single time and about a sixth taken by the ten largest. The source material was cells from a culture (not recorded whether cultured in vitro). These receptors all come from a human donor with melanoma.

This clone was seen a handful of times. The chain is built from TRBV9 and TRBJ1-1, with a possible D match to TRBD1 (6 bases). V was shortened by 3 bases and J by 1 base, with 13 bases between the two germline ends. The germline V gene encodes CDR1 SGDLS and CDR2 YYNGEE. The CDR3 covers 15 residues. The CDR3 here is CASSETGARNTEAFF. The CDR3 bases are TGTGCCAGCAGCGAGACGGGGGCGCGGAACACTGAAGCTTTCTTT.

The V gene is TRBV6-1, the J gene TRBJ2-1; no firm D call. This CDR3 spans 12 amino acids. Germline assignment: CDR1 MNHNS and CDR2 SASEGT. Between the trimmed V and J ends, which lost 3 bases and 8 bases, there was a span of 8 bases. CDR3 region: CASSDSFYEQFF. The CDR3 nucleotides read TGTGCCAGCAGTGATTCTTTCTATGAGCAGTTCTTC.

J is TRBJ2-1 and V is TRBV12-5, with 7 bases lining up with TRBD2. This CDR3 region has 16 residues. Per the germline V gene, CDR1 is LGHNT and CDR2 is FRNRAP. After removal of 0 bases from V and 2 bases from J, the junction contained 4 bases not matched to a gene. The CDR3 reads CASGLVLGLPYNEQFF. As DNA, the CDR3 is TGTGCTAGTGGTTTGGTACTGGGACTACCCTACAATGAGCAGTTCTTC.

The chain has TRBV5-1 and TRBJ2-5; the match to TRBD2 covers 8 bases. V gave up 1 base and J gave up 1 base; unmatched junction bases: 6. Per germline, CDR1 SGHRS and CDR2 YFSETQ. The CDR3 totals 16 residues. CDR3 in DNA: TGCGCCAGCAGCTTGACCCGCCTAGCGGGCCAAGAGACCCAGTACTTC. Translating it yields CASSLTRLAGQETQYF. The full variable domain, with the rest looked up from reference TRBV5-1 and TRBJ2-5, is KAGVTQTPRYLIKTRGQQVTLSCSPISGHRSVSWYQQTPGQGLQFLFEYFSETQRNKGNFPGRFSGRQFSNSRSEMNVSTLELGDSALYLCASSLTRLAGQETQYFGPGTRLLVL.

The chain joins TRBV6-4 to TRBJ1-2; no definite D call. CDR1 MRHNA and CDR2 SNTAGT come from the germline V gene. The germline V and J ends were trimmed by 7 bases and 0 bases, with 6 bases remaining between them. The CDR3 runs to 12 residues. Here the CDR3 reads CASKGPNYGYTF. CDR3 coding DNA: TGTGCCAGCAAGGGTCCTAACTATGGCTACACCTTC.

The chain links TRBV5-1 to TRBJ2-7; D gene unclear. Germline V gene sequence: CDR1 SGHRS, CDR2 YFSETQ. Trimming took 3 bases from V and 3 from J, leaving 16 bases between them. The CDR3 loop spans 15 amino acids. CDR3 DNA sequence: TGCGCCAGCAGCTCAAAGACGGATCCAGGCTACGAGCAGTACTTC. Protein sequence: CASSSKTDPGYEQYF.

V and J are TRBV2 and TRBJ2-1; 8 positions match TRBD2. Germline lookup yields CDR1 SNHLY and CDR2 FYNNEI. V was pared by 4 bases and J by 3 bases, with 2 bases of the junction left unmatched. The CDR3 loop spans 14 amino acids. The CDR3 region has the DNA TGTGCCAGCAGTGGGGGACTAGTCTACAATGAGCAGTTCTTC. Translation gives CASSGGLVYNEQFF.

The chain combines TRBV14 with TRBJ1-5; 7 positions agree with TRBD1. Losses at the gene ends were 2 bases for V and 5 bases for J; bases not matched to a gene: 12. There are 17 residues in the CDR3. Germline V gene lookup returns CDR1 SGHDN and CDR2 FVKESK. CDR3 sequence (DNA): TGTGCCAGCAGCCAAAAACCACAGGGGACCTTGGATCAGCCCCAGCATTTT. As protein: CASSQKPQGTLDQPQHF.

By share of the sample, this clone is medium-sized. This chain uses TRBV11-2 with TRBJ2-5, with 7 positions matching TRBD1. The CDR3 extends over 13 amino acids. V shed 5 bases and J 3 bases; nucleotides not matched to a gene: 3. From germline, CDR1 is SGHAT and CDR2 FQNNGV. DNA for the CDR3: TGTGCCAGCAGCCCGACAGGGAAAGAGACCCAGTACTTC. As protein: CASSPTGKETQYF.

This clone has more than one count but fewer than ten. V and J are TRBV7-2 and TRBJ1-1; D remains unclear. The germline V gene has CDR1 SGHTA and CDR2 FQGNSA. Trimming cost V 1 base and J 6 bases, with 9 bases left between them. The CDR3 is 13 amino acids. The CDR3 sequence: CASSLGRPAEAFF. The CDR3 DNA is TGTGCCAGCAGCTTAGGTCGGCCGGCTGAAGCTTTCTTT.

V is TRBV4-1 and J is TRBJ2-2, with D possibly TRBD1 on 6 matching bases. Germline V gene data show CDR1 as MGHRA and CDR2 as YSYEKL. Between the trimmed V and J ends, which lost 2 bases and 9 bases, there was a span of 13 bases. This CDR3 comprises 14 residues. CDR3 bases: TGCGCCAGCAGCCAACCCACTACAGGGCGGGAGCTGTTTTTT. Its protein product is CASSQPTTGRELFF.

This clone was seen a single time. V is TRBV19 and J is TRBJ1-2; 9 bases align to TRBD1. CDR1 and CDR2 from the germline V gene are LNHDA and SQIVND (reference sequence). V lost 7 bases, J lost 1 base, and 13 bases stayed unmatched. The CDR3 has 17 amino acids. In DNA form, the CDR3 reads TGTGCCAGTAAAGATCAAAGGACAGGGGTATTTAACTATGGCTACACCTTC. This translates into CASKDQRTGVFNYGYTF.

The rearrangement joins TRBV19 to TRBJ2-5; TRBD2 is a possible D gene (6 bases). CDR1 is LNHDA, CDR2 SQIVND, per germline (reference sequence). This CDR3 spans 15 amino acids. V lost 5 bases to trimming and J lost 3 bases, with 16 bases between them. CDR3 sequence: CASSGRLGVKETQYF. CDR3 DNA sequence: TGTGCCAGTAGTGGAAGACTAGGGGTGAAAGAGACCCAGTACTTC.

This chain connects TRBV5-1 to TRBJ1-2, with TRBD1 matching over 7 bases. Trimming at V came to 3 bases and at J to 1 base, leaving 3 bases not matched to a gene. Germline V gene lookup returns CDR1 SGHRS and CDR2 YFSETQ. This CDR3 is 14 amino acids long. CDR3 loop: CASSSGDSNYGYTF. The CDR3 coding sequence is TGCGCCAGCAGCTCCGGGGACAGTAACTATGGCTACACCTTC.

This clone was recorded a few times. The chain has TRBV6-5 and TRBJ1-1; D is unresolved. The CDR3 totals 13 residues. V was trimmed by 2 bases and J by 7 bases, leaving 11 bases between them. Germline lookup yields CDR1 MNHEY and CDR2 SVGAGI. The CDR3 nucleotides read TGTGCCAGCAGTTACACAAGAAGCAGTGAAGCTTTCTTT. Protein: CASSYTRSSEAFF.

The chain is built from TRBV11-3 and TRBJ2-1; 14 nucleotides agree with TRBD2. Trimming cost V 1 base and J 8 bases; bases outside gene matches: 7. This CDR3 is 17 amino acids long. The germline gives CDR1 SGHNT, CDR2 YENEEA. The CDR3 here is CASSLAGTSGGLDEQFF. The CDR3 DNA sequence: TGTGCCAGCAGCTTAGCCGGGACTAGCGGGGGTCTAGATGAGCAGTTCTTC.

This clone was picked up a small number of times. V usage is TRBV5-1 and J usage is TRBJ2-3, with D possibly called TRBD1 or TRBD2 (6 bases each). The CDR3 extends over 15 amino acids. Germline V CDR1 and CDR2: SGHRS, YFSETQ. The V end was cut by 3 bases, the J end by 3 bases, with 14 bases between. In DNA form, the CDR3 reads TGCGCCAGCAGCTCAGCGGGCAGGGGAACAGATACGCAGTATTTT. Encoded protein: CASSSAGRGTDTQYF.

V and J are TRBV18 and TRBJ2-3; 10 nucleotides match TRBD1. The CDR3 runs to 17 residues. Germline trimming cut 3 bases from V and 6 bases from J; bases unmatched to any gene: 12. Looked up from germline, CDR1 is KGHSH and CDR2 is LQKENI. The CDR3 protein is CASSPTGTGEYSDTQYF. The CDR3 nucleotides read TGTGCCAGCTCACCGACCGGGACAGGGGAATATTCCGATACGCAGTATTTT.

J is TRBJ1-1 and V is TRBV20-1; D ambiguous. Per the germline V gene, CDR1 is DFQATT and CDR2 is SNEGSKA (reference sequence). V dropped 4 bases and J dropped 1 base, with 4 bases sitting between them. The CDR3 runs 11 residues. As DNA, the CDR3 is TGCAGTGCTACAGGGAACACTGAAGCTTTCTTT. It is translated as CSATGNTEAFF.

This sequence joins TRBV6-5 and TRBJ2-1; D is possibly TRBD2 (5 bases). This CDR3 comprises 13 residues. V was clipped by 6 bases and J by 10 bases, with 16 bases between them. The germline CDR1 and CDR2 sequences are MNHEY and SVGAGI. CDR3: CASRGRSLFEQFF. CDR3 in DNA: TGTGCCAGCAGGGGGAGAAGTTTATTCGAGCAGTTCTTC.

The chain is built from TRBV19 and TRBJ1-5; D unclear. The V and J ends lost 1 base and 4 bases respectively, with 8 bases between them. This CDR3 comprises 14 residues. Germline V lookup: CDR1 LNHDA, CDR2 SQIVND (reference sequence). The CDR3 region has the DNA TGTGCCAGTAGTATAGGAGTGGGAAATCAGCCCCAGCATTTT. This codes for CASSIGVGNQPQHF.

This clone was recorded a few times. CDR3 residues: CASSQGTGAKHF. The CDR3 nucleotides read TGTGCCAGCAGCCAAGGCACGGGAGCCAAGCATTTT. V gene TRBV14 combines with J gene TRBJ1-5; D unclear. With 1 base removed from V and 14 bases from J, the gap between germline ends came to 12 bases. Germline V gene data show CDR1 as SGHDN and CDR2 as FVKESK. There are 12 residues in the CDR3.